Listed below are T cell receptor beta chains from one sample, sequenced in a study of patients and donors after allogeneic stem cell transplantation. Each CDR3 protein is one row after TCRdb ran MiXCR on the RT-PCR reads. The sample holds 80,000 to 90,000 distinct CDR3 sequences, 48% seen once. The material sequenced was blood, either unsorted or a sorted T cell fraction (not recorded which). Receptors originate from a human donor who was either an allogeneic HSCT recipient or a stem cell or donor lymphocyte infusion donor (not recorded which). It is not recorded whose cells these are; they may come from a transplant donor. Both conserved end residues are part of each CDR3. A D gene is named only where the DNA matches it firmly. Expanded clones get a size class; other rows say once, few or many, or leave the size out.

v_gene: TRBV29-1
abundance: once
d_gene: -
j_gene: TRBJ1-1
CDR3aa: CSVRRLDTEAFF
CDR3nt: TGCAGCGTTCGTAGACTGGACACTGAAGCTTTCTTT

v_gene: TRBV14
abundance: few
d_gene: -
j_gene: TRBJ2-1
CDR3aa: CASSQTADLSGEQFF
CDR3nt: TGTGCCAGCAGCCAAACTGCGGACCTATCGGGTGAGCAGTTCTTC

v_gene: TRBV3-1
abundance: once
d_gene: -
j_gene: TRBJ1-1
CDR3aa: CASSLRHQNTEAFF
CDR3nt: TGTGCCAGCAGCTTAAGACATCAGAACACTGAAGCTTTCTTT

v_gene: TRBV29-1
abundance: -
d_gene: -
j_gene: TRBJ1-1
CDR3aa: CSGGRGDTEAFF
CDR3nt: TGCAGTGGGGGGCGCGGGGACACTGAAGCTTTCTTT

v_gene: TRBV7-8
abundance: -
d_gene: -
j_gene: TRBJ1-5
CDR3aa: CASSQGPGSNQPQHF
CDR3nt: TGTGCCAGCAGCCAGGGCCCTGGGAGCAATCAGCCCCAGCATTTT

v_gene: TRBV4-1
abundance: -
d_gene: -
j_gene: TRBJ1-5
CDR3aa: CASSQGVRGQSNQPQHF
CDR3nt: TGCGCCAGCAGCCAAGGCGTAAGGGGCCAAAGCAATCAGCCCCAGCATTTT

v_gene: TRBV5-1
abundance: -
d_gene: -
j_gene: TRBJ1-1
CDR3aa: CASSLQGRTEAFF
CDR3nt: TGCGCCAGCAGCTTGCAGGGTCGTACTGAAGCTTTCTTT

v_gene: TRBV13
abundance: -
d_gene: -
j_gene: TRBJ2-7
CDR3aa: CASSLGKLPEQYF
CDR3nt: TGTGCCAGCAGCTTAGGCAAGTTACCTGAGCAGTACTTC

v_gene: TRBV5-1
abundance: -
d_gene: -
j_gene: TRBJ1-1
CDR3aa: CASSLVSDTEAFF
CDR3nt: TGCGCCAGCAGCTTGGTAAGTGACACTGAAGCTTTCTTT

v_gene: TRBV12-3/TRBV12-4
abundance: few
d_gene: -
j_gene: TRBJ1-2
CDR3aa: CASSLGQGLNYGYTF
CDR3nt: TGTGCCAGCAGTTTAGGGCAGGGGCTTAACTATGGCTACACCTTC

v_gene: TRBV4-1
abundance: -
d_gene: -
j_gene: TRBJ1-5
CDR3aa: CASSQAAGSNQPQHF
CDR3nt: TGCGCCAGCAGCCAAGCAGCGGGTAGCAATCAGCCCCAGCATTTT

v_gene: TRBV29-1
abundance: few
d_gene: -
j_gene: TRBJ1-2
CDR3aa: CSVDQGNPNYGYTF
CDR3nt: TGCAGCGTTGATCAGGGGAATCCTAACTATGGCTACACCTTC

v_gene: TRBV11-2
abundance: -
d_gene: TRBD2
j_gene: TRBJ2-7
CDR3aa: CASSPRFGGGPADEQYF
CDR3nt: TGTGCCAGCAGCCCCCGGTTCGGGGGAGGGCCCGCGGACGAGCAGTACTTC

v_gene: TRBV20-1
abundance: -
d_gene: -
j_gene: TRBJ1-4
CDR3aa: CSATQGVSNEKLFF
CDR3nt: TGCAGTGCTACCCAGGGAGTCAGTAATGAAAAACTGTTTTTT

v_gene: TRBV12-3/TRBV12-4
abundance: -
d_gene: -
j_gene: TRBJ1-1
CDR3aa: CASSPSGLRNTEAFF
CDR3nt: TGTGCCAGCAGTCCATCTGGACTGAGAAACACTGAAGCTTTCTTT

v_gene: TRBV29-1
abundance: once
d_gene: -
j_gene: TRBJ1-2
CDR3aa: CSVEVLRNYGYTF
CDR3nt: TGCAGCGTTGAAGTACTCCGTAACTATGGCTACACCTTC

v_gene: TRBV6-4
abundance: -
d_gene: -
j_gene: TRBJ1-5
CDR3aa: CASSDSGTAYNQPQHF
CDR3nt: TGTGCCAGCAGTGACTCTGGAACAGCCTACAATCAGCCCCAGCATTTT

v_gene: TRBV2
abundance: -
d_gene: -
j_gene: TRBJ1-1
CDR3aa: CASSAGNLNTEAFF
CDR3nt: TGTGCCAGCAGTGCGGGGAATTTGAACACTGAAGCTTTCTTT

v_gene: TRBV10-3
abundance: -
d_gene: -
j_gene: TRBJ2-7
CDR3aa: CATRGPSRDSAVLYF
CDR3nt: TGTGCCACCCGGGGACCCTCTCGGGACTCAGCCGTCCTGTACTTC

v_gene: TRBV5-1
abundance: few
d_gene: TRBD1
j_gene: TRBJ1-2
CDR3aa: CASSLTRTGANYGYTF
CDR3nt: TGCGCCAGCAGCTTAACTAGGACAGGGGCGAACTATGGCTACACCTTC

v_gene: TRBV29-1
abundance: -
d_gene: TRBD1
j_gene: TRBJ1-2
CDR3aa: CSVEGGNRGYGYTF
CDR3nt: TGCAGCGTCGAAGGGGGAAACAGGGGTTATGGCTACACCTTC

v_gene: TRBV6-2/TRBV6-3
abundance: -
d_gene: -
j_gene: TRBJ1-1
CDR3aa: CASTPTVNTEAFF
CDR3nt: TGTGCCAGCACCCCGACTGTGAACACTGAAGCTTTCTTT

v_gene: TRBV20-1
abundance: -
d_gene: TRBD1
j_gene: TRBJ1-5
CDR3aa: CSATSQGRNQPQHF
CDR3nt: TGCAGTGCAACGTCACAGGGGCGAAATCAGCCCCAGCATTTT

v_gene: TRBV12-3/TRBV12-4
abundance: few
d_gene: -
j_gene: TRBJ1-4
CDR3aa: CASSIQGEKLFF
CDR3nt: TGTGCCAGCAGTATACAGGGTGAAAAACTGTTTTTT

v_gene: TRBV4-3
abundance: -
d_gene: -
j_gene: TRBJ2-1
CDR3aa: CASSQGPNQGSSEQFF
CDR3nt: TGCGCCAGCAGCCAAGGGCCAAACCAGGGAAGTAGTGAGCAGTTCTTC

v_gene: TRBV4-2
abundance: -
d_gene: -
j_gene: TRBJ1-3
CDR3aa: CASSHPDRNSGNTIYF
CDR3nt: TGTGCCAGCAGCCACCCCGACAGGAACTCTGGAAACACCATATATTTT

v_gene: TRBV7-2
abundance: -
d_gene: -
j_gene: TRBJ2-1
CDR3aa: CASSFWGGIYNEQFF
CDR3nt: TGTGCCAGCAGCTTTTGGGGTGGAATCTACAATGAGCAGTTCTTC

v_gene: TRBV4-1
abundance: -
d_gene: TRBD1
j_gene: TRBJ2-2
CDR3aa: CASKDQGALLKTNTGELFF
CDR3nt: TGCGCCAGCAAAGACCAGGGGGCCCTCCTCAAGACGAACACCGGGGAGCTGTTTTTT

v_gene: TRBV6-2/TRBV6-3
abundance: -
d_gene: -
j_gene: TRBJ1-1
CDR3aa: CASSSGAGTEAFF
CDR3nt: TGTGCCAGCAGTTCAGGGGCCGGCACTGAAGCTTTCTTT

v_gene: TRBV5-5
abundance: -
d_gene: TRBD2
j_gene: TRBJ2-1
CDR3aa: CASSSPGLGGYNEQFF
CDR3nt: TGTGCCAGCAGCTCACCGGGACTAGGGGGTTACAATGAGCAGTTCTTC

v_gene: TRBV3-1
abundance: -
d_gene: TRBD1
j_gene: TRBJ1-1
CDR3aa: CASSQGTGENTEAFF
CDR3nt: TGTGCCAGCAGCCAAGGAACAGGGGAGAACACTGAAGCTTTCTTT

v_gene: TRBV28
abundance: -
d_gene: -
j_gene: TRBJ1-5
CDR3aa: CASSFQSLSNQPQHF
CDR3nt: TGTGCCAGCAGCTTTCAAAGTCTCAGCAATCAGCCCCAGCATTTT

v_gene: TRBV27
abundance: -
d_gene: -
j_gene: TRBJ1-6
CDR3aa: CASSLDGLQTLHF
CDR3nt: TGTGCCAGCAGTTTAGATGGGCTTCAAACCCTCCACTTT

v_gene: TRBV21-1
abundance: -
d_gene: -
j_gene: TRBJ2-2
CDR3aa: CASSIYQTSGSATGELFF
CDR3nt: TGTGCCAGCAGCATCTACCAGACTAGCGGGAGTGCCACCGGGGAGCTGTTTTTT

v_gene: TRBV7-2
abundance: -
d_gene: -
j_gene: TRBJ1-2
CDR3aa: CASSLATRGYTF
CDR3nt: TGTGCCAGCAGCTTAGCGACGAGGGGGTACACCTTC

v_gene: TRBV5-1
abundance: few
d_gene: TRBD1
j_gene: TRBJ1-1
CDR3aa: CASSPLLGQGWNTGAFF
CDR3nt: TGCGCCAGCAGCCCCCTACTCGGACAGGGCTGGAACACTGGAGCTTTCTTT

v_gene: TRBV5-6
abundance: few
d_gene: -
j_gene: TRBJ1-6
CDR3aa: CASSSRSIGASPLHF
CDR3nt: TGTGCCAGCAGCTCACGTTCCATCGGAGCATCACCCCTCCACTTT

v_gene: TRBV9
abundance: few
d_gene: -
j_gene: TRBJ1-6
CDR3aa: CASSVVVNSPLHF
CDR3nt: TGTGCCAGCAGCGTAGTTGTCAATTCACCCCTCCACTTT

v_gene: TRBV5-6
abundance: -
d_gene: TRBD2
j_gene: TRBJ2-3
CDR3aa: CASSGTRGADTQYF
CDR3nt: TGTGCCAGCAGCGGGACTAGGGGGGCAGATACGCAGTATTTT

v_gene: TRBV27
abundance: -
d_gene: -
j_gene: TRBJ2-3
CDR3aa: CASSFNAADTQYF
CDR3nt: TGTGCCAGCAGTTTTAATGCCGCAGATACGCAGTATTTT

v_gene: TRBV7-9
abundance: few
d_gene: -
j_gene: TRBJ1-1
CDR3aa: CASSSRLNTEAFF
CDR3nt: TGTGCCAGCAGCTCGCGTCTGAACACTGAAGCTTTCTTT

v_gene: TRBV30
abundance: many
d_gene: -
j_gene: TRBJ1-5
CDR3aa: CAYTTSRANQPQHF
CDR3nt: TGTGCCTATACAACGAGCAGGGCTAATCAGCCCCAGCATTTT

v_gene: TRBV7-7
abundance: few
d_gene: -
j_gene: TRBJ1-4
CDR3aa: CASSIGENSNEKLFF
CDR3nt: TGTGCTAGCAGCATAGGAGAGAACTCTAATGAAAAACTGTTTTTT